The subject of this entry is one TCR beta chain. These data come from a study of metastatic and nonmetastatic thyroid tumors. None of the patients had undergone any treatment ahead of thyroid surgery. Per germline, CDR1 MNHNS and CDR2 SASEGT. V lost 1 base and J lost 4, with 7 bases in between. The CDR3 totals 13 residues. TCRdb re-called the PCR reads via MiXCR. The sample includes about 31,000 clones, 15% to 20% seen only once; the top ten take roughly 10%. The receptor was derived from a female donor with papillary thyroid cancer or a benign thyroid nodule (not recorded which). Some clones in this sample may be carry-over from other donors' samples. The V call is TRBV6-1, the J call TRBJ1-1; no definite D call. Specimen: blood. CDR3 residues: CASSEVSSTEAFF. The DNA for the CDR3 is TGTGCCAGCAGTGAAGTCAGTTCCACTGAAGCTTTCTTT.